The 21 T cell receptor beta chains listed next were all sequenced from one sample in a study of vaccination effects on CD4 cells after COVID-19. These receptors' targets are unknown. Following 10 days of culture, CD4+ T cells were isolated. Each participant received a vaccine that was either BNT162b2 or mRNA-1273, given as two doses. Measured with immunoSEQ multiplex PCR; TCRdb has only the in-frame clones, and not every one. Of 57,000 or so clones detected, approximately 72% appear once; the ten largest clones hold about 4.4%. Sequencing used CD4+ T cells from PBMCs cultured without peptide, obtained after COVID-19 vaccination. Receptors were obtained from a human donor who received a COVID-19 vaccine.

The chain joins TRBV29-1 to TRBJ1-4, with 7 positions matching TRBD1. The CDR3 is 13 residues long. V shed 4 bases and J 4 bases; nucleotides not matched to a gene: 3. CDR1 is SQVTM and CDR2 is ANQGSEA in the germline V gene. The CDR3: CSVVTGINEKLFF. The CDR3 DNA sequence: TGCAGCGTTGTGACAGGGATTAATGAAAAACTGTTTTTT.

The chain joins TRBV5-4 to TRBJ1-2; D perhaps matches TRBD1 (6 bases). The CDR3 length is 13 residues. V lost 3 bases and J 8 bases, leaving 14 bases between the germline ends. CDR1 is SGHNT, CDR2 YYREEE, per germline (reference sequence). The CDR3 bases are TGTGCCAGCAGCTCGGACAGTCGGGGGGGCTACACCTTC. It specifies CASSSDSRGGYTF.

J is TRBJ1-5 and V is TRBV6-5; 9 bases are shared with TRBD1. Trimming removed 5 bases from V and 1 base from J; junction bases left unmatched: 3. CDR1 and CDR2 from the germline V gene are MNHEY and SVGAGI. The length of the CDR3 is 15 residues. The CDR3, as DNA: TGTGCCAGCAGTCCCGGGACAGGGAGCAATCAGCCCCAGCATTTT. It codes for CASSPGTGSNQPQHF.

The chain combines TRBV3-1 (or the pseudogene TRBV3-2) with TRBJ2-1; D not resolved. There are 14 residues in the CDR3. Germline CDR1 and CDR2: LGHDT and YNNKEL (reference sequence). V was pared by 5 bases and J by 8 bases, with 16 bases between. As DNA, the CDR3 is TGTGCCAGCAGCGGCGCCCGGCATGGATATGAGCAGTTCTTC. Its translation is CASSGARHGYEQFF.

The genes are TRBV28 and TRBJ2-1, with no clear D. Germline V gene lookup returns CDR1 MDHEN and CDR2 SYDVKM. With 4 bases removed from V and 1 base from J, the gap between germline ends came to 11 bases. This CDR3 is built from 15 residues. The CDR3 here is CASSSGGASYNEQFF. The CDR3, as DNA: TGTGCCAGCAGTTCTGGCGGAGCTTCCTACAATGAGCAGTTCTTC.

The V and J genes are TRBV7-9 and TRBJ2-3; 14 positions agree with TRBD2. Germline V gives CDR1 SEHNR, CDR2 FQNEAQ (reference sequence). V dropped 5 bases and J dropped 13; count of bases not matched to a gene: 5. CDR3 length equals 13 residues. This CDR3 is CASSLGLAGVEYF. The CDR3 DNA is TGTGCCAGCAGCCTGGGACTAGCGGGGGTGGAGTATTTT.

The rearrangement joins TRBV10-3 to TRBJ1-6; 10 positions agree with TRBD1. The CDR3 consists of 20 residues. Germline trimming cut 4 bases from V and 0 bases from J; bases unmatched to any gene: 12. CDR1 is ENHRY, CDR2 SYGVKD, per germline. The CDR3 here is CAISVTGGDVGFSYNSPLHF. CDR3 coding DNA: TGTGCCATCAGTGTGACAGGGGGCGATGTTGGTTTCTCCTATAATTCACCCCTCCACTTT.

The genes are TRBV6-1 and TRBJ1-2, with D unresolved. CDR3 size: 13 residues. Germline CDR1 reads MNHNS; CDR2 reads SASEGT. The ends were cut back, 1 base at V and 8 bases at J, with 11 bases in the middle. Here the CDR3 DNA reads TGTGCCAGCAGTGAAGATCGTGGGAGAGGCTACACCTTC. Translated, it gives CASSEDRGRGYTF.

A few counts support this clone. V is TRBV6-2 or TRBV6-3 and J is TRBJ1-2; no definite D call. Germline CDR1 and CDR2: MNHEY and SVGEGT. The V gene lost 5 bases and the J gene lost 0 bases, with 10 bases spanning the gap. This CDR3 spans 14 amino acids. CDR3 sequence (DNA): TGTGCCAGCAGTCTCGGTTGGACTAACTATGGCTACACCTTC. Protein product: CASSLGWTNYGYTF.

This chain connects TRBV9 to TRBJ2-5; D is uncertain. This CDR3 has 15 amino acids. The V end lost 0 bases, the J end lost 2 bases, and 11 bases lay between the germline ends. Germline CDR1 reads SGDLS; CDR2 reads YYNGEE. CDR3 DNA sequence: TGTGCCAGCAGCGTAGGAGTTCAGGTACAAGAGACCCAGTACTTC. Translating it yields CASSVGVQVQETQYF.

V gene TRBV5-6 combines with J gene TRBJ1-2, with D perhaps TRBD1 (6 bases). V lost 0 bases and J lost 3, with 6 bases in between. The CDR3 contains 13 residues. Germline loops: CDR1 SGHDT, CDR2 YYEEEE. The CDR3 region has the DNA TGTGCCAGCAGCTTGGGGGGGCACTATGGCTACACCTTC. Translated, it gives CASSLGGHYGYTF.

CDR3 sequence reads: CASSLGLAGETQYF. DNA for the CDR3: TGCGCCAGCAGCTTGGGACTAGCCGGAGAGACCCAGTACTTC. J is TRBJ2-5 and V is TRBV5-1, with 7 bases identical to TRBD2. Germline V gene lookup returns CDR1 SGHRS and CDR2 YFSETQ. The V and J ends lost 0 bases and 4 bases, in that order; junction bases with no gene match: 3. The CDR3 consists of 14 residues.

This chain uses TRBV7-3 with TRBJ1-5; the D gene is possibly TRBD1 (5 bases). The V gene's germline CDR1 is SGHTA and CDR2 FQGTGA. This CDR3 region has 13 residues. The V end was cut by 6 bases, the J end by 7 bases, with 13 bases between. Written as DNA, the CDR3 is TGTGCCAGCAGTCTAGACCGGGGGCAGCCCCAGCATTTT. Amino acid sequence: CASSLDRGQPQHF.

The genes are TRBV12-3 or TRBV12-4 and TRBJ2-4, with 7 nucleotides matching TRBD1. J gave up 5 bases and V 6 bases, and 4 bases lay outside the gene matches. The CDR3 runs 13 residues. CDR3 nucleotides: TGTGCCAGCAGCCGACAGGGTCAAAACATTCAGTACTTC. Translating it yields CASSRQGQNIQYF.

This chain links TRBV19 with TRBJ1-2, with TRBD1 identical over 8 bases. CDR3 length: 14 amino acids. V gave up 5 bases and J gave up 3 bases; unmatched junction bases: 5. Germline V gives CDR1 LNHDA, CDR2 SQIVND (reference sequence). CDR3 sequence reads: CASSRQGNYYGYTF. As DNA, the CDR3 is TGTGCCAGTAGTCGACAGGGGAACTACTATGGCTACACCTTC.

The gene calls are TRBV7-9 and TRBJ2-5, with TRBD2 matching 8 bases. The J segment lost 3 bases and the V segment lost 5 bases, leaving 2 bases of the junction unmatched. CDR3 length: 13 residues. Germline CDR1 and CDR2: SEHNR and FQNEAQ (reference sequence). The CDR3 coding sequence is TGTGCCAGCAGCAGAGCGGGAGAAGAGACCCAGTACTTC. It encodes CASSRAGEETQYF.

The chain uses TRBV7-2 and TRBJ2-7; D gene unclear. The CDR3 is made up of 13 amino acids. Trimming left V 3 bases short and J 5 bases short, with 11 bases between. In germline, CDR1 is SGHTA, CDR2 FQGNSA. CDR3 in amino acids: CASSFLLRDEQYF. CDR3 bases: TGTGCCAGCAGCTTTTTATTACGGGACGAGCAGTACTTC.

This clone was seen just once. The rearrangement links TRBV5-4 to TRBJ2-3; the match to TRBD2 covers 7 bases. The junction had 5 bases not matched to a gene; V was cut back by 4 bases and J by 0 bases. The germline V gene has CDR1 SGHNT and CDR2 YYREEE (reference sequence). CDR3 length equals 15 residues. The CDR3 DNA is TGTGCCAGCAGCCTAACAGCGGGGAGCACAGATACGCAGTATTTT. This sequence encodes CASSLTAGSTDTQYF.

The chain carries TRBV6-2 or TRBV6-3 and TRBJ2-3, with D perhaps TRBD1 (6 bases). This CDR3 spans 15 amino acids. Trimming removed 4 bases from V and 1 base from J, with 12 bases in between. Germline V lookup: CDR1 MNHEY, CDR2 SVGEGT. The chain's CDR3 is CASSSGTLRTDTQYF. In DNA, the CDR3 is TGTGCCAGCAGTTCCGGGACACTACGCACAGATACGCAGTATTTT.

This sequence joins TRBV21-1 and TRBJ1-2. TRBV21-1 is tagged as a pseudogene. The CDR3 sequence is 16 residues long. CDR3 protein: CASSPRAPVANYGYTF. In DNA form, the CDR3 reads TGTGCCAGCAGCCCCCGGGCCCCGGTAGCTAACTATGGCTACACCTTC.

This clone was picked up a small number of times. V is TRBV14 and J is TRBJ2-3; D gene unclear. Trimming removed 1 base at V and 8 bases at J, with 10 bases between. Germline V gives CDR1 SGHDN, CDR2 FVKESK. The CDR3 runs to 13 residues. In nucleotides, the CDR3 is TGTGCCAGCAGCCAAGCCTTGATTTCTACGCAGTATTTT. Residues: CASSQALISTQYF. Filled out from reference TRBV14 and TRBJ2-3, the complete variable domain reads EAGVTQFPSHSVIEKGQTVTLRCDPISGHDNLYWYRRVMGKEIKFLLHFVKESKQDESGMPNNRFLAERTGGTYSTLKVQPAELEDSGVYFCASSQALISTQYFGPGTRLTVL.